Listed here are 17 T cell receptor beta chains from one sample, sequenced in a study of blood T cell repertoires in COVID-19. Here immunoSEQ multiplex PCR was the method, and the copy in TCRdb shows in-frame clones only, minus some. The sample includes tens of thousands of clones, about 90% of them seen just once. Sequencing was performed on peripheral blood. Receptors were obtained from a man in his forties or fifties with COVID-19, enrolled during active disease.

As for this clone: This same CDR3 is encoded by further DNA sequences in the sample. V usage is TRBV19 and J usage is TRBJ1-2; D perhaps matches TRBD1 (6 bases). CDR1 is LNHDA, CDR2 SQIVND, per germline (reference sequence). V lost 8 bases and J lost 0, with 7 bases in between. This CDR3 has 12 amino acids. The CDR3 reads CASQGSNYGYTF. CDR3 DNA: TGTGCCAGTCAGGGGTCTAACTATGGCTACACCTTC.

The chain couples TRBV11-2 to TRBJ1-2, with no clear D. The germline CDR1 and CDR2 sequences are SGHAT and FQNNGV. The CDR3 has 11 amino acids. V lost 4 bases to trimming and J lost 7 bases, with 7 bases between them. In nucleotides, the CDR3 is TGTGCCAGCAGCTACTACCGTGGCTACACCTTC. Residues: CASSYYRGYTF.

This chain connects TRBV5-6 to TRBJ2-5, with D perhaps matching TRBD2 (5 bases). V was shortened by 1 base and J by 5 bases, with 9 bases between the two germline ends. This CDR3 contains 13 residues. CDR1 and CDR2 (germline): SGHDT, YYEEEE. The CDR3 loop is CASSLTGSETQYF. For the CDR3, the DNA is TGTGCCAGCAGCTTGACGGGGTCGGAGACCCAGTACTTC. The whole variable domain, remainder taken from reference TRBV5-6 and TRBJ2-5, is DAGVTQSPTHLIKTRGQQVTLRCSPKSGHDTVSWYQQALGQGPQFIFQYYEEEERQRGNFPDRFSGHQFPNYSSELNVNALLLGDSALYLCASSLTGSETQYFGPGTRLLVL.

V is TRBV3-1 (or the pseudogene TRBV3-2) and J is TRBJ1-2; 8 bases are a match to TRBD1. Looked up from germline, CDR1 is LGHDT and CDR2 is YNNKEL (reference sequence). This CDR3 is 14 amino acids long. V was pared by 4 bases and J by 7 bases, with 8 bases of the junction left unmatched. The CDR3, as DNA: TGTGCCAGCAGCCCCCGGACAGGGAGAATTGGCTACACCTTC. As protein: CASSPRTGRIGYTF.

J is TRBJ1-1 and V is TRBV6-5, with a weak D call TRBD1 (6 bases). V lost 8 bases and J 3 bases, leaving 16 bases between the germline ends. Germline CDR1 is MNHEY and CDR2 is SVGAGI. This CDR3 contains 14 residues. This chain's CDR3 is CASSSQGMDTEAFF. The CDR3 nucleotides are TGTGCCAGCTCTTCACAGGGCATGGACACTGAAGCTTTCTTT.

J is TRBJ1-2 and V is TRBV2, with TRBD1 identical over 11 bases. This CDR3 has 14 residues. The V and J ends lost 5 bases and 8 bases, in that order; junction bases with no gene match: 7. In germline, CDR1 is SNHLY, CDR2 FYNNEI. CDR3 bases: TGTGCCAGCAGTACACCAGGACAGGGGGCCGGCTACACCTTC. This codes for CASSTPGQGAGYTF.

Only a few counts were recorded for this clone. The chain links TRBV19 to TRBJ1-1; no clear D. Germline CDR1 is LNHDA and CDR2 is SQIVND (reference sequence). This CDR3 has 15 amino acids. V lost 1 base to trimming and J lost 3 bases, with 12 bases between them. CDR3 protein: CASSIALLPHTEAFF. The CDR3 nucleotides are TGTGCCAGTAGTATAGCTCTCCTCCCTCACACTGAAGCTTTCTTT.

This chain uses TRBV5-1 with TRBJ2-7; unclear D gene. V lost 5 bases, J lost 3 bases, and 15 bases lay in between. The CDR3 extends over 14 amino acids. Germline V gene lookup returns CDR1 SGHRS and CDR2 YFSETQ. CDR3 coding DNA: TGCGCCAGCAGTCCCACAACCCCAAACTACGAGCAGTACTTC. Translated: CASSPTTPNYEQYF.

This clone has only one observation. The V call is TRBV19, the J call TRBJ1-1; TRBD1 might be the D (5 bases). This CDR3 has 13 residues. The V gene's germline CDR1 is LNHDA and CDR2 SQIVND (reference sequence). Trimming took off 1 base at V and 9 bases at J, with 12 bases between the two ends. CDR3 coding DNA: TGTGCCAGTAGTATAGTTGGCGACAGTCAAGCTTTCTTT. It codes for CASSIVGDSQAFF.

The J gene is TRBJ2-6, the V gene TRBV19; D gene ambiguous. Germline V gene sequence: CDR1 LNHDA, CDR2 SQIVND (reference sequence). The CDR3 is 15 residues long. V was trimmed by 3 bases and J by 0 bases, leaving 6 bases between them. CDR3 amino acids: CASSMYGSGANVLTF. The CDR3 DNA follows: TGTGCCAGTAGTATGTACGGCTCTGGGGCCAACGTCCTGACTTTC.

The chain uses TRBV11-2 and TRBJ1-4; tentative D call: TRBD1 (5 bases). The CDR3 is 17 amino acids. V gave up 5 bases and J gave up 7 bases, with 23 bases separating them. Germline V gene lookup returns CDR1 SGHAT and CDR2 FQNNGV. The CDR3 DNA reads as TGTGCCAGCAGCCCTTTTTTGGGGGGAGGGCCAGGTGAAAAACTGTTTTTT. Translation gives CASSPFLGGGPGEKLFF.

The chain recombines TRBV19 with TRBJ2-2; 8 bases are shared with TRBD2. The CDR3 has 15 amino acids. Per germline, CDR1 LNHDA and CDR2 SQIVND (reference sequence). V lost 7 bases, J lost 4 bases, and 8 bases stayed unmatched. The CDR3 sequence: CASKRGPIFTGELFF. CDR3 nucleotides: TGTGCCAGTAAGCGGGGGCCAATTTTCACCGGGGAGCTGTTTTTT.

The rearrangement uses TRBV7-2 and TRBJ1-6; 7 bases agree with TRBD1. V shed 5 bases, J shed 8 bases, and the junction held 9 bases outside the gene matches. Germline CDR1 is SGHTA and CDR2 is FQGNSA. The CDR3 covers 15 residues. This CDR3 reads CASSPRQGGYSPLHF. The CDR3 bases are TGTGCCAGCAGCCCGAGACAGGGTGGATATTCACCCCTCCACTTT. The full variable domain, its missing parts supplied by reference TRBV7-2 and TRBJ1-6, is GAGVSQSPSNKVTEKGKDVELRCDPISGHTALYWYRQSLGQGLEFLIYFQGNSAPDKSGLPSDRFSAERTGGSVSTLTIQRTQQEDSAVYLCASSPRQGGYSPLHFGNGTRLTVT.

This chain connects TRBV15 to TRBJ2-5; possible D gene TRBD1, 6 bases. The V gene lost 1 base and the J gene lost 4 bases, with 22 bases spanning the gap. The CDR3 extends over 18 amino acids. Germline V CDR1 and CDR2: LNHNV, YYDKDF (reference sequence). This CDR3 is CATSRGAGAIPPRETQYF. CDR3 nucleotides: TGTGCCACCAGCAGAGGGGCAGGGGCTATACCCCCTAGAGAGACCCAGTACTTC.

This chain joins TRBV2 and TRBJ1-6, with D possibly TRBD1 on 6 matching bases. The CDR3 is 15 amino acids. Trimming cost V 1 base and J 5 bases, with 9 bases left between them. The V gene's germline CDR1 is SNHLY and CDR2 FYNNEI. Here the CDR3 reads CASSEGGQNNSPLHF. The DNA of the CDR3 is TGTGCCAGCAGTGAAGGCGGACAGAATAATTCACCCCTCCACTTT.

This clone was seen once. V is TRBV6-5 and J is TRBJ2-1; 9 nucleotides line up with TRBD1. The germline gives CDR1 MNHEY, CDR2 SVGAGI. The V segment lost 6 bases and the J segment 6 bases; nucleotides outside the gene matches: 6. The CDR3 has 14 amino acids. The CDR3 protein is CASRAGTGTNEQFF. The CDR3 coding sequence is TGTGCCAGCAGGGCCGGGACAGGGACCAATGAGCAGTTCTTC.

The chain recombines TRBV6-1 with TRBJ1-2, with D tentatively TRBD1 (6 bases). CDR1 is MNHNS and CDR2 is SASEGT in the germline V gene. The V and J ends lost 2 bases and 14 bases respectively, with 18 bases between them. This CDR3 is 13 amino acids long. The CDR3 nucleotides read TGTGCCAGCAGTGAAAAGGAGGCAGGGGTGGGGACCTTC. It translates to CASSEKEAGVGTF.